These 2 T cell receptor beta chains were sequenced from one sample in a study of shared clonotypes between healthy human individuals. Sequencing used immunoSEQ multiplex PCR; TCRdb keeps in-frame clones, though not all of them. The data show roughly 700,000 clones, approximately 74% seen once. Sequenced input: memory CD4+ T cells sorted from blood. The subset was: CD45RA-negative fraction. These receptors were collected from a woman in her twenties or thirties in good health.

This chain links TRBV2 with TRBJ1-2; 8 bases are a match to TRBD1. Germline CDR1 reads SNHLY; CDR2 reads FYNNEI. V was clipped by 4 bases and J by 5 bases; unmatched bases: 6. The CDR3 extends over 14 amino acids. DNA of the CDR3: TGTGCCAGCAGTGCTCAGGGGGCGGAGTATGGCTACACCTTC. Encoded protein: CASSAQGAEYGYTF.

This clone has a single count. The chain employs TRBV5-1 and TRBJ2-5; D perhaps matches TRBD1 (6 bases). The CDR3 extends over 13 amino acids. Germline CDR1 is SGHRS and CDR2 is YFSETQ. Trimming removed 7 bases at V and 5 bases at J, with 15 bases between. CDR3 sequence: CASHQGNGETQYF. The CDR3 DNA reads as TGCGCCAGCCATCAGGGGAATGGGGAGACCCAGTACTTC.